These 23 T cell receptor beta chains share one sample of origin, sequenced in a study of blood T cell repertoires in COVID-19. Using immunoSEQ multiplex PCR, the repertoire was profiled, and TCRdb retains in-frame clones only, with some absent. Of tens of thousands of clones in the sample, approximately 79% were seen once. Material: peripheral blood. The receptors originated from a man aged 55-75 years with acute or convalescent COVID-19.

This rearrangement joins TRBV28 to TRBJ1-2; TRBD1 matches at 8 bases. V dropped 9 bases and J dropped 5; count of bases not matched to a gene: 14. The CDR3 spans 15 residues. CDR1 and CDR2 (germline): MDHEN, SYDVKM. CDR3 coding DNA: TGTGCCAGTTGCAGCCTGGACAGGGAGTGGTATGGCTACACCTTC. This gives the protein CASCSLDREWYGYTF.

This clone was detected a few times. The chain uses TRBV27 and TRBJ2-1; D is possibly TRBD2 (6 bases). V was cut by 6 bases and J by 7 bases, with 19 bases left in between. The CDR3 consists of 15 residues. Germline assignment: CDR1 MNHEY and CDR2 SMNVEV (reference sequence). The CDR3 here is CASSPRGFAENEQFF. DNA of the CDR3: TGTGCCAGCAGCCCTCGGGGGTTCGCTGAGAATGAGCAGTTCTTC.

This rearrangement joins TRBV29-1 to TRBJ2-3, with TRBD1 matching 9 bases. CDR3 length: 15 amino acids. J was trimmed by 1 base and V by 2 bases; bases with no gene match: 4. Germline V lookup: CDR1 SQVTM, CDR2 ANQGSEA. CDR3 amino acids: CSVEPRQGGTDTQYF. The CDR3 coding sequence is TGCAGCGTTGAACCCAGACAGGGGGGCACAGATACGCAGTATTTT.

The CDR3 DNA reads TGTGCCAGCAGTGGCGCCGGGACTATCTACAATGAGCAGTTCTTC. This sequence encodes CASSGAGTIYNEQFF. The chain uses TRBV28 and TRBJ2-1; TRBD2 matches 7 bases. J gave up 3 bases and V 5 bases, and 7 bases lay outside the gene matches. This CDR3 is 15 amino acids long. Per germline, CDR1 MDHEN and CDR2 SYDVKM.

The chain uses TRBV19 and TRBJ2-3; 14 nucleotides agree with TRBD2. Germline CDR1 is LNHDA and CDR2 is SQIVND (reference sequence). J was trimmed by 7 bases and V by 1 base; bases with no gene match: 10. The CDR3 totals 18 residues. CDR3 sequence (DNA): TGTGCCAGTAGTATAGCGGGACTAGCGGGAGTGGGTCGGAATACGCAGTATTTT. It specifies CASSIAGLAGVGRNTQYF.

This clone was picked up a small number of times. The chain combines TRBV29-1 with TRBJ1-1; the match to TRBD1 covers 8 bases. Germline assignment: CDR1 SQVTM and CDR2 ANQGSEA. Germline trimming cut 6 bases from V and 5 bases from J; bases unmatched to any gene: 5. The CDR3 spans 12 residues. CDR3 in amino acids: CSVLGQGTEAFF. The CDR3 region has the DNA TGCAGCGTCCTCGGACAGGGTACTGAAGCTTTCTTT.

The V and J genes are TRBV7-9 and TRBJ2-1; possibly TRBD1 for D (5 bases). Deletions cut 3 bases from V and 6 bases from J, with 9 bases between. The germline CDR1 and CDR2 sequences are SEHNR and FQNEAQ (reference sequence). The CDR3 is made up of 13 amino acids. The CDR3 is CASSFKGPNEQFF. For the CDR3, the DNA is TGTGCCAGCAGCTTTAAGGGGCCCAATGAGCAGTTCTTC.

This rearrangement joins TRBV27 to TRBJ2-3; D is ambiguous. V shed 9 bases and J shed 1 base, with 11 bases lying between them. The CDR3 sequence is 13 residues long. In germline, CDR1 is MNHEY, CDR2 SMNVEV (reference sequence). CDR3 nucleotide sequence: TGTGCCAGTAGCCCACGGGGCACAGATACGCAGTATTTT. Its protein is CASSPRGTDTQYF.

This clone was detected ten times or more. CDR3 amino acids: CASSLGAGRSYEQYF. DNA for the CDR3: TGTGCCAGCAGCCTGGGAGCGGGAAGATCCTACGAGCAGTACTTC. The chain employs TRBV5-4 and TRBJ2-7; 7 positions agree with TRBD2. The ends lost 4 bases at V and 1 base at J; junction bases unmatched: 8. CDR3 length: 15 residues. Germline assignment: CDR1 SGHNT and CDR2 YYREEE (reference sequence).

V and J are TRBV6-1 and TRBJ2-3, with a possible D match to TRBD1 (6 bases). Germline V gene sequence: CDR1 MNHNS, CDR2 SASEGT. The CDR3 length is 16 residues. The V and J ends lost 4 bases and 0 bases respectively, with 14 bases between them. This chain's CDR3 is CASSVDRPVSTDTQYF. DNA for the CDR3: TGTGCCAGCAGTGTGGACAGACCCGTTAGCACAGATACGCAGTATTTT.

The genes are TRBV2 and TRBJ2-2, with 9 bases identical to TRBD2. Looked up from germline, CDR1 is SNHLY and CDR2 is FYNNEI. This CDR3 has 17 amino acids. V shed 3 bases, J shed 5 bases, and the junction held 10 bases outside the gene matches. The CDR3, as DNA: TGTGCCAGCAGTGATATTTGGCTAGCGGGATATACCGGGGAGCTGTTTTTT. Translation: CASSDIWLAGYTGELFF.

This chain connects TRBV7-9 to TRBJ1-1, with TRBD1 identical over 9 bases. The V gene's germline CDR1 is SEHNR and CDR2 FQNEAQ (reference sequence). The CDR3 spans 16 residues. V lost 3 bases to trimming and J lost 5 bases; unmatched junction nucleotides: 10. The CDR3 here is CASSFGPGQGRTEAFF. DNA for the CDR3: TGTGCCAGCAGCTTCGGACCCGGACAGGGGAGAACTGAAGCTTTCTTT.

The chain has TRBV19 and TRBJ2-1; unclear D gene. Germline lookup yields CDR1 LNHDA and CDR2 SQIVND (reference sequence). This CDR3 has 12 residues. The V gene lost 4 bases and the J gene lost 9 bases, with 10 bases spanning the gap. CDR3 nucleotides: TGTGCCAGTAGTAAGACAAACCGTGAGCAGTTCTTC. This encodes CASSKTNREQFF.

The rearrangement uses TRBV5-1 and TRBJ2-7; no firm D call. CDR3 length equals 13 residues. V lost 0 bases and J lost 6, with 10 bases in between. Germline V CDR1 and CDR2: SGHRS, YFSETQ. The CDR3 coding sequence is TGCGCCAGCAGCTTGGCAGTTTCTAGCGAGCAGTACTTC. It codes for CASSLAVSSEQYF.

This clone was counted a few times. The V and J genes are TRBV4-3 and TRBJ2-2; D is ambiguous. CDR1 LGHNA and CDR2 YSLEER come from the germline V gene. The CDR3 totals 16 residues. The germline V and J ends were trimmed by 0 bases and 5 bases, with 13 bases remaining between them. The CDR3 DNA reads TGCGCCAGCAGCCAAGAACCTGCCAGCGAAACCGGGGAGCTGTTTTTT. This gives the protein CASSQEPASETGELFF.

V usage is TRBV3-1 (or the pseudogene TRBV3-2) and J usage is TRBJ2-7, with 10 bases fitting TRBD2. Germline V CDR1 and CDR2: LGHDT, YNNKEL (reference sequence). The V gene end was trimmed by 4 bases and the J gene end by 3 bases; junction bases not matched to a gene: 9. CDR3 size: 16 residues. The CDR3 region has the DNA TGTGCCAGCAGCCCCGAAGCGGGAGGGCCAAGCTACGAGCAGTACTTC. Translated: CASSPEAGGPSYEQYF.

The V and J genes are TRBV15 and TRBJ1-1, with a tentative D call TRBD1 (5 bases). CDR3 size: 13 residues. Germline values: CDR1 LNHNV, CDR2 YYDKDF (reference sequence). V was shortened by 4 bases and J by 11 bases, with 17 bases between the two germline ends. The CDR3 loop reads CATSIAGSVLAFF. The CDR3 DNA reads TGTGCCACCAGCATTGCAGGGTCTGTTTTGGCTTTCTTT.

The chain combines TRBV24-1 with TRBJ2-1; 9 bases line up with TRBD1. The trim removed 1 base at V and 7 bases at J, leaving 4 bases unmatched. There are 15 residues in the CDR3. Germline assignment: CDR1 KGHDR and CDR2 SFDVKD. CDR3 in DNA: TGTGCCACCAGTGATTTCGGGACAGGGAAGAATGAGCAGTTCTTC. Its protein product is CATSDFGTGKNEQFF.

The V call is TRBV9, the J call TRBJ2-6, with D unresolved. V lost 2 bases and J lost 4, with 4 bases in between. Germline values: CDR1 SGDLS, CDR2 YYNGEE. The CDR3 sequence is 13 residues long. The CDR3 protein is CASSVSGANVLTF. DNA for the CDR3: TGTGCCAGCAGCGTTTCAGGGGCCAACGTCCTGACTTTC.

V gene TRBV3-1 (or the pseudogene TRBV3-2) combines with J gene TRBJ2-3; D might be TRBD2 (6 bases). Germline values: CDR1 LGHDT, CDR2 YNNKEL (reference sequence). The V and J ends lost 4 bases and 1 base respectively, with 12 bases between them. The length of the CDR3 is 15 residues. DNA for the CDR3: TGTGCCAGCAGCCCGTCGGGAGCGGGCACAGATACGCAGTATTTT. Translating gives CASSPSGAGTDTQYF.

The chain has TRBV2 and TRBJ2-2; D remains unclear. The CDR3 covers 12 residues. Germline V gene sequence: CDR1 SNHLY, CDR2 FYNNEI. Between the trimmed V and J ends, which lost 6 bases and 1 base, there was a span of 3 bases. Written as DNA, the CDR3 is TGTGCCAGCAGCCAGAACACCGGGGAGCTGTTTTTT. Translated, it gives CASSQNTGELFF. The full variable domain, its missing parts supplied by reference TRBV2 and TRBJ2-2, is EPEVTQTPSHQVTQMGQEVILRCVPISNHLYFYWYRQILGQKVEFLVSFYNNEISEKSEIFDDQFSVERPDGSNFTLKIRSTKLEDSAMYFCASSQNTGELFFGEGSRLTVL.

CDR3 coding DNA: TGTGCCACCAGTGCCGCAGGGGATAATTCACCCCTCCACTTT. Translated, it gives CATSAAGDNSPLHF. J is TRBJ1-6 and V is TRBV24-1; possible D gene TRBD1, 6 bases. Germline V gives CDR1 KGHDR, CDR2 SFDVKD. The CDR3 runs to 14 residues. Trimming pared 5 bases from V and 5 bases from J, leaving 9 bases between.

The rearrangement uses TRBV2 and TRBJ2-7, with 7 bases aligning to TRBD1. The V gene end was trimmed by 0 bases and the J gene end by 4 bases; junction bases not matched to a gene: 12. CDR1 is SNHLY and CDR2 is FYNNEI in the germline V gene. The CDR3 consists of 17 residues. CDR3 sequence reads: CASSEAPIWTGSYEQYF. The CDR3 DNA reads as TGTGCCAGCAGTGAAGCACCCATTTGGACAGGCTCTTACGAGCAGTACTTC.